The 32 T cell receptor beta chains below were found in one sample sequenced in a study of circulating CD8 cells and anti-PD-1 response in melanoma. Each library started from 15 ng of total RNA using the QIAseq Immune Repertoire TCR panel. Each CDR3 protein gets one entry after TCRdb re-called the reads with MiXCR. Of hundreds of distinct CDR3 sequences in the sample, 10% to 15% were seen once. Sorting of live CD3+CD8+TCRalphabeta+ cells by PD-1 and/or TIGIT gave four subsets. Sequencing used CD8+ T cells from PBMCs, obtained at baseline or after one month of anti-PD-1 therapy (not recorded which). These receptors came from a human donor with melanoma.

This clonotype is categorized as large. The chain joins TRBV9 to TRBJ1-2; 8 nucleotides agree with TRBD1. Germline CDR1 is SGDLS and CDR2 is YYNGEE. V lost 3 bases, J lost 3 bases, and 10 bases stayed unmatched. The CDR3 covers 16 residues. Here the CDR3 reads CASSGAGDRFDYGYTF. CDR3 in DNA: TGTGCCAGCAGCGGAGCCGGGGACAGGTTTGACTATGGCTACACCTTC. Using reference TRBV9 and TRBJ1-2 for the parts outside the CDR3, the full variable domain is DSGVTQTPKHLITATGQRVTLRCSPRSGDLSVYWYQQSLDQGLQFLIQYYNGEERAKGNILERFSAQQFPDLHSELNLSSLELGDSALYFCASSGAGDRFDYGYTFGSGTRLTVV.

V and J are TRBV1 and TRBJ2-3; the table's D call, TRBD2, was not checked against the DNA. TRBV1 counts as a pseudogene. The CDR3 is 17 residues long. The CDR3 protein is CTSSQVGSSGPTDTQYF. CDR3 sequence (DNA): TGCACCAGCAGCCAAGTTGGTTCTAGCGGGCCCACAGATACGCAGTATTTT.

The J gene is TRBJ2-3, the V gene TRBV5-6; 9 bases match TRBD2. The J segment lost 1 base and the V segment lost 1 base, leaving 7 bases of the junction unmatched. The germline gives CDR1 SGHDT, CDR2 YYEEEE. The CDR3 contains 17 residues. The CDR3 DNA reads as TGTGCCAGCAGCTTGTCGTCTAGCGGGACGCGCACAGATACGCAGTATTTT. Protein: CASSLSSSGTRTDTQYF.

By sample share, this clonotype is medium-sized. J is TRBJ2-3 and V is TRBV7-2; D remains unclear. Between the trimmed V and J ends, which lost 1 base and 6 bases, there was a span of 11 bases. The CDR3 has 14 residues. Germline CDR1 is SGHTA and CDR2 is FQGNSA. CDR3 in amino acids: CASSLERFRDTQYF. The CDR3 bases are TGTGCCAGCAGCTTAGAGAGGTTTAGGGATACGCAGTATTTT.

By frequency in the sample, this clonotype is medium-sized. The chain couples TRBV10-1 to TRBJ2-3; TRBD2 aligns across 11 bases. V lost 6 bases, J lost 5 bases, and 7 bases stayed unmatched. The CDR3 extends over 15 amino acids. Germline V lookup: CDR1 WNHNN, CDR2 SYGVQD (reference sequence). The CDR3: CASSRLAGLGDTQYF. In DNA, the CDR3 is TGCGCCAGCAGCCGACTAGCGGGGCTGGGAGATACGCAGTATTTT.

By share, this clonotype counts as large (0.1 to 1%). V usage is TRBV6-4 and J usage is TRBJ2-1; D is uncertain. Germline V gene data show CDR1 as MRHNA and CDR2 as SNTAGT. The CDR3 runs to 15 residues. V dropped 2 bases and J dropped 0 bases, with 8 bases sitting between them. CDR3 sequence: CASSDRPSSYNEQFF. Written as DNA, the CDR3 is TGTGCCAGCAGTGACCGTCCGAGCTCCTACAATGAGCAGTTCTTC.

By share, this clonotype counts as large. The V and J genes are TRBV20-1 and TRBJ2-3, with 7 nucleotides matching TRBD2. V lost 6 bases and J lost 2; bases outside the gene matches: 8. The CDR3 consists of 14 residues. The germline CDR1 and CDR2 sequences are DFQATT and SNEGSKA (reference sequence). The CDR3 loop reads CSAPRGGITDTQYF. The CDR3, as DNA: TGCAGTGCCCCCCGGGGAGGGATCACAGATACGCAGTATTTT.

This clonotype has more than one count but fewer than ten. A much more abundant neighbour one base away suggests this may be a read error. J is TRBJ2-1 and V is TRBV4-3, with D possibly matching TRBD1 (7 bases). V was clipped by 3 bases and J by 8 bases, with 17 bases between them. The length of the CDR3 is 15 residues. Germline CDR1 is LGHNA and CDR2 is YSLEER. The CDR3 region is CASSHLRGEDDEQFF. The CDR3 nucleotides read TGCGCCAGCAGCCATCTCAGGGGGGAAGACGATGAGCAGTTCTTC.

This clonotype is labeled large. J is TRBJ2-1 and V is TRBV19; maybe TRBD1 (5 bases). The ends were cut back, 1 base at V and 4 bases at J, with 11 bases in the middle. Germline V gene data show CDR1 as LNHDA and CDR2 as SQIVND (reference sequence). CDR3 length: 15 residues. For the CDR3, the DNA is TGTGCCAGTAGTATAGTTACAGGTCCATACAATGAGCAGTTCTTC. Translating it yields CASSIVTGPYNEQFF.

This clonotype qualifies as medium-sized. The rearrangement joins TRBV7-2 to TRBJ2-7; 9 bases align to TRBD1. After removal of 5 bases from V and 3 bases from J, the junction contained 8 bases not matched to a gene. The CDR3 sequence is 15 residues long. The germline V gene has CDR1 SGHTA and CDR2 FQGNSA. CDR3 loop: CASSQTGGINYEQYF. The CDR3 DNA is TGTGCCAGCAGCCAGACAGGGGGTATAAACTACGAGCAGTACTTC.

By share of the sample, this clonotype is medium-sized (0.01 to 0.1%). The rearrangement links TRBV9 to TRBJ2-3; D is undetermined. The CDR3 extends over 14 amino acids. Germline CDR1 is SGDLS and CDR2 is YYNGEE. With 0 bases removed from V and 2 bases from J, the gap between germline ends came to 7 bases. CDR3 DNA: TGTGCCAGCAGCGTAGGCAGGCCCACAGATACGCAGTATTTT. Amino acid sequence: CASSVGRPTDTQYF.

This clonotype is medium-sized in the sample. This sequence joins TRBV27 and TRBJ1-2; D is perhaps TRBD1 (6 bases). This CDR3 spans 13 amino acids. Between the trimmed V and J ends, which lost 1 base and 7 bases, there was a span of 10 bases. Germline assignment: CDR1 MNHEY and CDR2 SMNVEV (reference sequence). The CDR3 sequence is CASSLLGGPGYTF. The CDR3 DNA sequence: TGTGCCAGCAGTTTATTGGGGGGGCCTGGCTACACCTTC.

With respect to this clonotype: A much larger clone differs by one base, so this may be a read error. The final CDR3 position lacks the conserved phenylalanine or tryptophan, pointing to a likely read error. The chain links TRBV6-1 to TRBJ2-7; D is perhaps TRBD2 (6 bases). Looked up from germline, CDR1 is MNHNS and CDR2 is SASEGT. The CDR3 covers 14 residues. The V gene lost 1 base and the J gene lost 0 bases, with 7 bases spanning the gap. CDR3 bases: TGTGCCAGCAGTGAAGTGGGGGGCTCCTACGAGCAGTACTCC. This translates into CASSEVGGSYEQYS.

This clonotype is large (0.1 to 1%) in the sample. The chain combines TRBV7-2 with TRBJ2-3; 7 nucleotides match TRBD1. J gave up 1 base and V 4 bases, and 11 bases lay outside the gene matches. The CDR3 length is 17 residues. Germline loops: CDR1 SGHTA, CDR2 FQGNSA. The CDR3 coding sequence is TGTGCCAGCAGCTCGGATCCAGGGGGAAGGGGCACAGATACGCAGTATTTT. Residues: CASSSDPGGRGTDTQYF.

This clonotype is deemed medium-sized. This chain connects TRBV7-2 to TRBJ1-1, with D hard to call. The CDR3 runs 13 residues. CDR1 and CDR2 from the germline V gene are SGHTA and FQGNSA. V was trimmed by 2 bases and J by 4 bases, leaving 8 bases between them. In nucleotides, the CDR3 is TGTGCCAGCAGCTTACACAGAGCCACTGAAGCTTTCTTT. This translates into CASSLHRATEAFF.

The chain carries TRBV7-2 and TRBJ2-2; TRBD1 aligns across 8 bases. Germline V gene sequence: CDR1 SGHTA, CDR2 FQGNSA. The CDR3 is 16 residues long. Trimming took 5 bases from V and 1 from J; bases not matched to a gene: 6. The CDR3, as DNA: TGTGCCAGCAGCCCTCGGACAGGGAAGAACACCGGGGAGCTGTTTTTT. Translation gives CASSPRTGKNTGELFF.

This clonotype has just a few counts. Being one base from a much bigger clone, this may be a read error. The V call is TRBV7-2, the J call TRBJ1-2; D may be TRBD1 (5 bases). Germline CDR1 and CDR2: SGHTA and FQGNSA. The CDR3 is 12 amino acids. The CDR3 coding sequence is TGTGCCAGCAGCGATCGGGGCTCTGGCTACGCCTTC. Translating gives CASSDRGSGYAF.

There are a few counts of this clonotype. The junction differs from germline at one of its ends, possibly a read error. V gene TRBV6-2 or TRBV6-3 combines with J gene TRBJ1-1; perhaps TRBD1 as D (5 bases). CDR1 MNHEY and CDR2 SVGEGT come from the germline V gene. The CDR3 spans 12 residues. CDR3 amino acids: CASSYGGTVAFF. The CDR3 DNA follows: TGTGCCAGCAGTTACGGGGGAACTGTAGCTTTCTTT.

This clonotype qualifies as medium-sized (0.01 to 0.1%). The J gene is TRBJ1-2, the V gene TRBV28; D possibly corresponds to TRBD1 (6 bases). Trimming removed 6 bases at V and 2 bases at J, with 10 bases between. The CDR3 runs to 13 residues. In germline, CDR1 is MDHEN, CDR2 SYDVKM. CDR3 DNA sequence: TGTGCCAGCAGCCCGGACAGAAACTATGGCTACACCTTC. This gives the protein CASSPDRNYGYTF.

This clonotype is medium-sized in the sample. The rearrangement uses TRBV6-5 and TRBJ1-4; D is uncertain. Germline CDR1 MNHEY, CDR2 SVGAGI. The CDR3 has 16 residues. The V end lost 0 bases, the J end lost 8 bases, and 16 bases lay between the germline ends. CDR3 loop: CASSYSLAGVGEKLFF. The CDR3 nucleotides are TGTGCCAGCAGTTACTCGCTTGCGGGCGTTGGGGAAAAACTGTTTTTT.

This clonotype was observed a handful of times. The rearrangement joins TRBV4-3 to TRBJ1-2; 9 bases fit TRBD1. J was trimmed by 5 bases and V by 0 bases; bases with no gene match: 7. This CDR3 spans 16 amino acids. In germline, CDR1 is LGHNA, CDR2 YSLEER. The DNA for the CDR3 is TGCGCCAGCAGCCAAGATAACAGGGGGCGCGGGTATGGCTACACCTTC. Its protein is CASSQDNRGRGYGYTF.

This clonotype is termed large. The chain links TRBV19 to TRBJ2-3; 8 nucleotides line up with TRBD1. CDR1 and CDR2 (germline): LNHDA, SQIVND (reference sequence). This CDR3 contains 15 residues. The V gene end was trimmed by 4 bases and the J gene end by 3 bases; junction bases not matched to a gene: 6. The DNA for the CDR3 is TGTGCCAGTAGTAAGGTGACAGGGGAAACAGATACGCAGTATTTT. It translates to CASSKVTGETDTQYF.

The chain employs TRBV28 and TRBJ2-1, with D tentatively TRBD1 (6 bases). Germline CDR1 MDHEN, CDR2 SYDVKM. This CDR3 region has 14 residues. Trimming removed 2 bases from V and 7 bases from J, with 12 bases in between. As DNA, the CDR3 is TGTGCCAGCAGTTTAGGAGCCACAGGGAATGAGCAGTTCTTC. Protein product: CASSLGATGNEQFF.

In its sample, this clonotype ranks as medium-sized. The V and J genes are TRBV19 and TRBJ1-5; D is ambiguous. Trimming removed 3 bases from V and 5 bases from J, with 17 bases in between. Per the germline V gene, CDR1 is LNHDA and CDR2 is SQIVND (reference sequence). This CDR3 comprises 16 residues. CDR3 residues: CASSIEFGQIYQPQHF. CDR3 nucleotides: TGTGCCAGTAGTATCGAATTCGGGCAGATCTATCAGCCCCAGCATTTT.

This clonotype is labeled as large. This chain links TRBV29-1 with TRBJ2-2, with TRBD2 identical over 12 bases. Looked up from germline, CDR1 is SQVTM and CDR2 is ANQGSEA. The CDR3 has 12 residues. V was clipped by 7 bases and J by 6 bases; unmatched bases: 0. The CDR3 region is CSGTSGAGELFF. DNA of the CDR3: TGCAGCGGGACTAGCGGGGCCGGGGAGCTGTTTTTT.

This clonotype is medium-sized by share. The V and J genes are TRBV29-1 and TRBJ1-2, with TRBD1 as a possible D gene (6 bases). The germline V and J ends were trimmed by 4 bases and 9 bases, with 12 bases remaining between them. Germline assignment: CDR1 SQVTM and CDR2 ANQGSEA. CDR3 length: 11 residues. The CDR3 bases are TGCAGCGTTGTTACAGGGATGAGCTACACCTTC. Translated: CSVVTGMSYTF.

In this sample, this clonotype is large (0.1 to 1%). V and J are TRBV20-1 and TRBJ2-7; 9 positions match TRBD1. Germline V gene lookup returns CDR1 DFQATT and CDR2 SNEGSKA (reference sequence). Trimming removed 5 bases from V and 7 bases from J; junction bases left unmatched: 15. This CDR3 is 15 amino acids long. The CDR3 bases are TGCAGTGCTCAGGAGGGGACAGGGCGAATCTTAGAGCAGTACTTC. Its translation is CSAQEGTGRILEQYF.

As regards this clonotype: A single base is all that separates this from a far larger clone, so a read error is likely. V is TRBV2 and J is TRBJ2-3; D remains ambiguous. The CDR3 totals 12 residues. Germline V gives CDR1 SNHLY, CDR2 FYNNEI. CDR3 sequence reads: CASSLDLGTRYF. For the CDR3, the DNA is TGTGCCAGCAGCTTAGACTTGGGTACGCGGTATTTT.

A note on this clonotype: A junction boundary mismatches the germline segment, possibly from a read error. In DNA, the CDR3 is TGTGCCAGCAGCGATCGGGGCTCTGGCTGCGCCTTC. Residues: CASSDRGSGCAF. The chain links TRBV7-2 to TRBJ1-2, with TRBD1 as a possible D gene (5 bases). The CDR3 is made up of 12 amino acids. Per the germline V gene, CDR1 is SGHTA and CDR2 is FQGNSA.

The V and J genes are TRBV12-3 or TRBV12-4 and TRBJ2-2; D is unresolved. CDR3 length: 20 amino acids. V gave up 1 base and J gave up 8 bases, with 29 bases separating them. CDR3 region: CASSLGRASYRRLALGELFF. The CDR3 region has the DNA TGTGCCAGCAGTTTAGGCCGGGCGTCCTACCGTCGACTTGCGTTAGGGGAGCTGTTTTTT.

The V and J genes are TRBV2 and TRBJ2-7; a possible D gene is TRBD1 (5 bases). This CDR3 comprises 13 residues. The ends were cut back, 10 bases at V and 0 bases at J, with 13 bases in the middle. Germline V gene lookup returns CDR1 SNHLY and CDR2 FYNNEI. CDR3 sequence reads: CAITGTDSYEQYF. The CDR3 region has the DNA TGTGCCATCACAGGAACAGACTCCTACGAGCAGTACTTC.

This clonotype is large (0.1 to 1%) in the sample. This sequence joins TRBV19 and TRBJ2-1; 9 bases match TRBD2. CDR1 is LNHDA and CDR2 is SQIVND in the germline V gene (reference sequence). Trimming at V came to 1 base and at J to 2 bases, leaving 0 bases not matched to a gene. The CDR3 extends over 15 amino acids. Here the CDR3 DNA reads TGTGCCAGTAGTATAGTAGCGGGGGCCTACAATGAGCAGTTCTTC. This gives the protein CASSIVAGAYNEQFF.